This entry lists 22 T cell receptor beta chains sequenced from one sample in a study of read filtering for tumor transcriptome and immune sequencing. This library used 300 to 450 ng RNA and molecular barcoded adaptors spanning alpha/delta and beta/gamma chains. TCRdb independently ran MiXCR on the reads; one entry per CDR3 protein. The sample records tens of thousands of distinct CDR3 sequences, approximately 15% being singletons. The specimen sequenced was a population of CD138-negative cells sorted from bone marrow. The receptors originated from a donor aged 40 or over with multiple myeloma.

Worth noting for this clonotype: One end of the junction is discordant with germline, which a read error may explain. V usage is TRBV13 and J usage is TRBJ2-7; 7 nucleotides line up with TRBD1. Germline V gene lookup returns CDR1 PRHDT and CDR2 FYEKMQ (reference sequence). The CDR3 extends over 16 amino acids. The CDR3 reads CASSSATGWSSYEQHF. In DNA form, the CDR3 reads TGTGCCAGCAGCTCAGCGACAGGGTGGAGCTCCTACGAGCAGCACTTC.

This clonotype was counted only a few times. A read error is the likely source, as a far larger clone sits one nucleotide away. J is TRBJ2-1 and V is TRBV6-2 or TRBV6-3; tentative D call: TRBD1 (6 bases). Trimming took off 5 bases at V and 6 bases at J, with 14 bases between the two ends. Germline V lookup: CDR1 MNHEY, CDR2 SVGEGT. The CDR3 is made up of 14 amino acids. CDR3 DNA: TGTGCCAGCAGTGACAGGTTGGCAACCAATGAGCAGTTCTTC. As protein: CASSDRLATNEQFF.

This clonotype was recorded at least ten times. This rearrangement joins TRBV3-1 to TRBJ2-5; weak D call: TRBD1 (5 bases). The germline V gene has CDR1 LGHDT and CDR2 YNNKEL (reference sequence). The V and J ends lost 4 bases and 3 bases respectively, with 9 bases between them. This CDR3 is 13 amino acids long. The CDR3 DNA reads TGTGCCAGCAGCCGTAGGGGCGAAGAGACCCAGTACTTC. It codes for CASSRRGEETQYF.

This clonotype was observed a single time. A far larger clone is off by one base, so a read error is likely. Without the conserved terminal phenylalanine or tryptophan, this CDR3 likely stems from a read error. V is TRBV5-4 and J is TRBJ1-6; D is uncertain. Germline CDR1 is SGHNT and CDR2 is YYREEE (reference sequence). The CDR3 has 16 amino acids. V gave up 7 bases and J gave up 7 bases, with 21 bases separating them. CDR3: CASPSAAIAVNSPLHL. CDR3 in DNA: TGTGCCAGCCCGTCCGCCGCGATAGCTGTAAATTCACCCCTCCACCTT.

In this sample, this clonotype turned up a few times. V usage is TRBV30 and J usage is TRBJ2-6, with a possible D match to TRBD1 (6 bases). CDR3 size: 16 residues. Germline CDR1 reads GTSNPN; CDR2 reads SVGIG (reference sequence). V was clipped by 2 bases and J by 3 bases, with 14 bases between them. CDR3 nucleotides: TGTGCCTGGAGTTCATTTGGGGGCGGTGGGGCCAACGTCCTGACTTTC. As protein: CAWSSFGGGGANVLTF. The whole variable domain, filled in from reference TRBV30 and TRBJ2-6, reads SQTIHQWPATLVQPVGSPLSLECTVEGTSNPNLYWYRQAAGRGLQLLFYSVGIGQISSEVPQNLSASRPQDRQFILSSKKLLLSDSGFYLCAWSSFGGGGANVLTFGAGSRLTVL.

This clonotype has just a few counts. This could be a read error, since a much larger clone is one nucleotide away. The chain joins TRBV6-2 or TRBV6-3 to TRBJ2-1, with 11 bases fitting TRBD2. This CDR3 region has 20 residues. Germline V gene lookup returns CDR1 MNHEY and CDR2 SVGEGT. V shed 2 bases, J shed 8 bases, and the junction held 20 bases outside the gene matches. The CDR3 coding sequence is TGTGCCAGCAGTTACAACGCCCTCCTTAGCGGGAGGGGACTATACGATGAGCAGTTCTTC. Translation: CASSYNALLSGRGLYDEQFF.

This clonotype was seen many times. This chain connects TRBV11-2 to TRBJ2-2; D perhaps matches TRBD1 (5 bases). V lost 5 bases and J lost 1, with 8 bases in between. The CDR3 covers 14 residues. Germline CDR1 SGHAT, CDR2 FQNNGV. CDR3 nucleotide sequence: TGTGCCAGCAGCCTTGGACAGAACACCGGGGAGCTGTTTTTT. Its translation: CASSLGQNTGELFF.

This chain joins TRBV7-6 and TRBJ2-3; D is perhaps TRBD1 or TRBD2 (5 bases each). CDR3 length: 16 residues. Germline V gene data show CDR1 as SGHVS and CDR2 as FNYEAQ. Deletions cut 5 bases from V and 1 base from J, with 16 bases between. The DNA of the CDR3 is TGTGCCAGCAGCCCGTCTTCGGGGCCCCGCACAGATACGCAGTATTTT. This translates into CASSPSSGPRTDTQYF.

As to this clonotype: Mismatch with germline at one junction end may stem from a read error. V usage is TRBV12-3 or TRBV12-4 and J usage is TRBJ2-7, with 10 bases aligning to TRBD1. This CDR3 is 16 amino acids long. The CDR3 DNA reads as TGTGCCAGCGGTTTAGGACCCGGGACAGGGGTCCCCAAGCAGTACTTC. This codes for CASGLGPGTGVPKQYF.

This clonotype was seen repeatedly, ten times or more. The chain combines TRBV7-2 with TRBJ2-3; a weak D match, TRBD1 (5 bases). Germline V CDR1 and CDR2: SGHTA, FQGNSA. The CDR3 consists of 13 residues. Trimming removed 4 bases at V and 6 bases at J, with 11 bases between. DNA of the CDR3: TGTGCCAGCAGCTCCAGCAACAGGGATACGCAGTATTTT. It specifies CASSSSNRDTQYF.

Ten or more counts support this clonotype. The chain couples TRBV7-9 to TRBJ1-1; D remains ambiguous. The CDR3 length is 13 residues. V was clipped by 3 bases and J by 6 bases, with 11 bases between them. Germline CDR1 and CDR2: SEHNR and FQNEAQ (reference sequence). The CDR3 nucleotides read TGTGCCAGCAGCTTCCCATCAGCGCCTGAAGCTTTCTTT. Protein: CASSFPSAPEAFF. Looking up the rest from reference TRBV7-9 and TRBJ1-1 gives the full variable domain: DTGVSQNPRHKITKRGQNVTFRCDPISEHNRLYWYRQTLGQGPEFLTYFQNEAQLEKSRLLSDRFSAERPKGSFSTLEIQRTEQGDSAMYLCASSFPSAPEAFFGQGTRLTVV.

The rearrangement uses TRBV20-1 and TRBJ2-7, with no clear D. Trimming pared 6 bases from V and 2 bases from J, leaving 14 bases between. There are 13 residues in the CDR3. Germline loops: CDR1 DFQATT, CDR2 SNEGSKA (reference sequence). CDR3 bases: TGCAGTGCCACCAGTACTCCAGCCTACGAGCAGTACTTC. Its protein product is CSATSTPAYEQYF.

At least ten counts were recorded for this clonotype. V is TRBV6-2 or TRBV6-3 and J is TRBJ1-1; a weak D match, TRBD1 (6 bases). CDR1 is MNHEY, CDR2 SVGEGT, per germline. V lost 6 bases and J 3 bases, leaving 17 bases between the germline ends. The CDR3 has 15 residues. The CDR3 DNA reads as TGTGCCAGCAGGAACAATGGGGGGCTTTACACTGAAGCTTTCTTT. Its translation is CASRNNGGLYTEAFF.

In this sample, this clonotype turned up many times. The rearrangement links TRBV10-3 to TRBJ2-5; D perhaps matches TRBD2 (5 bases). V was trimmed by 3 bases and J by 0 bases, leaving 14 bases between them. Germline values: CDR1 ENHRY, CDR2 SYGVKD. The CDR3 runs 16 residues. DNA for the CDR3: TGTGCCATCAGTGAAGCCATCGCGGGCCACCAAGAGACCCAGTACTTC. Protein product: CAISEAIAGHQETQYF.

The chain has TRBV9 and TRBJ2-7, with TRBD2 identical over 9 bases. This CDR3 contains 14 residues. Per germline, CDR1 SGDLS and CDR2 YYNGEE. Unmatched junction bases numbered 12, after V lost 10 bases and J lost 4 bases. Here the CDR3 reads CAGTEGLAGYEQYF. The DNA for the CDR3 is TGTGCCGGCACCGAGGGACTAGCCGGATACGAGCAGTACTTC.

This clonotype was observed many times. The chain has TRBV7-9 and TRBJ2-1; 11 positions match TRBD2. Germline V gene lookup returns CDR1 SEHNR and CDR2 FQNEAQ (reference sequence). CDR3 length equals 16 residues. Losses at the gene ends were 6 bases for V and 4 bases for J; bases not matched to a gene: 8. The CDR3 reads CASRFPGLAVYNEQFF. CDR3 DNA sequence: TGTGCCAGCAGATTCCCGGGACTAGCGGTTTACAATGAGCAGTTCTTC.

This clonotype was seen many times. This sequence joins TRBV20-1 and TRBJ2-2; the match to TRBD1 covers 10 bases. There are 15 residues in the CDR3. Germline CDR1 is DFQATT and CDR2 is SNEGSKA (reference sequence). The V gene end was trimmed by 4 bases and the J gene end by 5 bases; junction bases not matched to a gene: 7. Written as DNA, the CDR3 is TGCAGTGCTAAAGACAGGGGGCGAGGGACCGGGGAGCTGTTTTTT. Amino acids: CSAKDRGRGTGELFF.

This clonotype was detected only a few times. The rearrangement uses TRBV19 and TRBJ2-2, with D possibly TRBD1 on 7 matching bases. V was cut by 9 bases and J by 6 bases, with 17 bases left in between. This CDR3 contains 14 residues. Per germline, CDR1 LNHDA and CDR2 SQIVND (reference sequence). DNA for the CDR3: TGTGCCAGCATAAACAGGGGAGGTTCCGGGGAGCTGTTTTTT. This codes for CASINRGGSGELFF.

This clonotype was counted many times. The chain has TRBV20-1 and TRBJ2-2; TRBD1 matches 10 bases. The trim removed 5 bases at V and 2 bases at J, leaving 8 bases unmatched. Germline CDR1 and CDR2: DFQATT and SNEGSKA (reference sequence). The CDR3 is made up of 16 amino acids. The CDR3 region has the DNA TGCAGTGCTTATACCGGGACAGGGGTTAACACCGGGGAGCTGTTTTTT. This translates into CSAYTGTGVNTGELFF.

This clonotype was counted ten times or more. V is TRBV20-1 and J is TRBJ2-1, with 10 positions matching TRBD2. Germline-derived CDR1 and CDR2 are DFQATT and SNEGSKA (reference sequence). The V gene end was trimmed by 0 bases and the J gene end by 8 bases; junction bases not matched to a gene: 13. This CDR3 has 17 residues. The chain's CDR3 is CSARDPRRAGGSHEQFF. The CDR3 DNA reads as TGCAGTGCTAGAGATCCGAGGAGAGCGGGAGGGTCGCATGAGCAGTTCTTC.

This clonotype was seen only a few times. This chain joins TRBV25-1 and TRBJ2-1; either TRBD1 or TRBD2 may fit D (5 bases each). The CDR3 has 11 residues. Trimming took off 4 bases at V and 16 bases at J, with 14 bases between the two ends. Per germline, CDR1 MGHDK and CDR2 SYGVNS. CDR3 sequence: CASSGGGLLFF. The CDR3 DNA is TGTGCCAGCAGTGGGGGCGGGTTGCTATTCTTC.

This clonotype was picked up many times. This sequence joins TRBV7-9 and TRBJ1-1; the D gene is possibly TRBD1 (5 bases). The CDR3 consists of 13 residues. V lost 5 bases to trimming and J lost 6 bases, with 13 bases between them. The germline CDR1 and CDR2 sequences are SEHNR and FQNEAQ (reference sequence). CDR3 coding DNA: TGTGCCAGCAGCGCCGGTAGGGACCCTGAAGCTTTCTTT. Translating it yields CASSAGRDPEAFF.